The 25 T cell receptor beta chains below were found in one sample sequenced in a study of control samples from healthy donors and cancer patients (TCRdb year 2020). Libraries were made using the immunoSEQ multiplex PCR assay. In its TCRdb copy, this immuneACCESS table keeps in-frame sequences only and misses some clones. Where compared with another copy, unresolved V genes explain less than half of these, and the others have no known cause. A total of about 130,000 clones appear in this sample, approximately 94% of them only once. The top ten hold 1.5% to 2% of the sample. Sequencing was carried out using PBMCs. The receptors originated from a man over 45 with head and neck cancer.

This chain uses TRBV27 with TRBJ1-2, with D uncertain. V was shortened by 0 bases and J by 4 bases, with 15 bases between the two germline ends. CDR3 length: 16 residues. CDR1 MNHEY and CDR2 SMNVEV come from the germline V gene (reference sequence). The CDR3 region is CASSLSGWAGFYGYTF. The CDR3 DNA reads TGTGCCAGCAGTTTATCGGGATGGGCAGGTTTCTATGGCTACACCTTC.

The chain combines TRBV30 with TRBJ1-6; D perhaps matches TRBD1 (5 bases). V was trimmed by 1 base and J by 6 bases, leaving 13 bases between them. This CDR3 is built from 15 residues. Germline CDR1 GTSNPN, CDR2 SVGIG (reference sequence). CDR3 protein: CAWSGAQGRNSPLHF. CDR3 in DNA: TGTGCCTGGAGTGGAGCCCAGGGACGTAATTCACCCCTCCACTTT.

V is TRBV28 and J is TRBJ1-5; no reliable D call. V was clipped by 5 bases and J by 8 bases, with 16 bases between them. Germline V CDR1 and CDR2: MDHEN, SYDVKM. The CDR3 is 14 residues long. The CDR3 region has the DNA TGTGCCAGCAGTCCGTGGGGTGGCCTCGAGCCCCAGCATTTT. Translation: CASSPWGGLEPQHF.

The J gene is TRBJ2-3, the V gene TRBV30, with D possibly called TRBD1 or TRBD2 (6 bases each). Trimming stripped 8 bases from V and 1 base from J, with 16 bases between. Per the germline V gene, CDR1 is GTSNPN and CDR2 is SVGIG (reference sequence). This CDR3 is 14 amino acids long. CDR3 in DNA: TGTGCCCTGCAGGGGCGGGGCCGCACAGATACGCAGTATTTT. Its protein is CALQGRGRTDTQYF.

This chain uses TRBV12-5 with TRBJ1-2; D is unclear. Between the trimmed V and J ends, which lost 7 bases and 13 bases, there was a span of 22 bases. There are 13 residues in the CDR3. Germline V gives CDR1 LGHNT, CDR2 FRNRAP. This chain's CDR3 is CASVSIPGDTPTF. Written as DNA, the CDR3 is TGTGCTAGTGTATCTATCCCGGGAGATACACCCACCTTC.

The chain combines TRBV5-1 with TRBJ1-2, with D perhaps matching TRBD1 (6 bases). CDR1 and CDR2 (germline): SGHRS, YFSETQ. This CDR3 is 15 amino acids long. V gave up 4 bases and J gave up 2 bases, with 15 bases separating them. This CDR3 reads CASSPGVTGNYGYTF. The CDR3 DNA reads TGCGCCAGCAGCCCGGGAGTAACAGGGAACTATGGCTACACCTTC.

This chain connects TRBV5-1 to TRBJ1-4, with D perhaps TRBD1 (5 bases). Trimming shortened V by 5 bases and J by 7 bases, and 15 bases separated the two germline ends. The CDR3 length is 14 residues. CDR1 is SGHRS and CDR2 is YFSETQ in the germline V gene. This CDR3 is CASSRQGGVEKLFF. The CDR3 coding sequence is TGCGCCAGCAGTAGGCAGGGAGGGGTTGAAAAACTGTTTTTT.

The rearrangement joins TRBV29-1 to TRBJ1-1; a weak D match, TRBD1 (6 bases). The CDR3 sequence is 13 residues long. The V gene's germline CDR1 is SQVTM and CDR2 ANQGSEA. V was cut by 8 bases and J by 2 bases, with 15 bases left in between. CDR3 protein: CSLEGGQNTEAFF. CDR3 DNA sequence: TGCAGCCTAGAAGGGGGTCAAAACACTGAAGCTTTCTTT.

The CDR3: CATSRDDRGTGQPQHF. The CDR3, as DNA: TGTGCCACCAGCAGAGATGACAGGGGAACGGGTCAGCCCCAGCATTTT. The rearrangement uses TRBV15 and TRBJ1-5; 8 nucleotides match TRBD1. Germline V lookup: CDR1 LNHNV, CDR2 YYDKDF (reference sequence). CDR3 length equals 16 residues. Trimming took 0 bases from V and 6 from J; bases not matched to a gene: 7.

CDR3: CASSEEGNTEAFF. The CDR3 bases are TGTGCCAGCAGTGAGGAGGGGAACACTGAAGCTTTCTTT. The V call is TRBV6-4, the J call TRBJ1-1; no definite D call. The CDR3 has 13 amino acids. Germline lookup yields CDR1 MRHNA and CDR2 SNTAGT. Trimming removed 3 bases at V and 1 base at J, with 6 bases between.

This chain connects TRBV7-3 to TRBJ2-1; 7 positions match TRBD1. With V trimmed by 6 bases and J by 13 bases, 6 bases remained unmatched. The CDR3 totals 11 residues. CDR1 and CDR2 (germline): SGHTA, FQGTGA. CDR3: CASRLEGAQFF. CDR3 nucleotides: TGTGCCAGCAGATTAGAGGGGGCTCAGTTCTTC.

Notes on this clone: The sample has other DNA sequences that encode this CDR3 too. The rearrangement joins TRBV7-6 to TRBJ2-1; perhaps TRBD2 as D (7 bases). Trimming stripped 1 base from V and 4 bases from J, with 17 bases between. Looked up from germline, CDR1 is SGHVS and CDR2 is FNYEAQ. CDR3 length: 17 residues. CDR3 nucleotides: TGTGCCAGCAGCTTAGGGAACTCCGGGGGGCATTACAATGAGCAGTTCTTC. Translating it yields CASSLGNSGGHYNEQFF.

The chain carries TRBV4-3 and TRBJ1-4; unclear D gene. This CDR3 is 17 amino acids long. CDR1 LGHNA and CDR2 YSLEER come from the germline V gene. Trimming took off 4 bases at V and 8 bases at J, with 23 bases between the two ends. The CDR3: CASSPGSGRRPMEKLFF. DNA of the CDR3: TGCGCCAGCAGCCCAGGTTCCGGGCGTAGGCCCATGGAAAAACTGTTTTTT.

The genes are TRBV5-1 and TRBJ2-5; D gene ambiguous. Germline lookup yields CDR1 SGHRS and CDR2 YFSETQ. With 7 bases removed from V and 2 bases from J, the gap between germline ends came to 12 bases. This CDR3 comprises 13 residues. In DNA, the CDR3 is TGCGCCAGCGCCCCGGTGTTACAAGAGACCCAGTACTTC. This translates into CASAPVLQETQYF.

The V gene is TRBV28, the J gene TRBJ1-2; D remains ambiguous. Germline loops: CDR1 MDHEN, CDR2 SYDVKM. This CDR3 spans 13 amino acids. The V end lost 2 bases, the J end lost 4 bases, and 8 bases lay between the germline ends. The CDR3 reads CASSLESVYGYTF. Here the CDR3 DNA reads TGTGCCAGCAGTTTAGAGAGCGTCTATGGCTACACCTTC.

The V and J genes are TRBV3-1 (or the pseudogene TRBV3-2) and TRBJ1-1; D unclear. This CDR3 is built from 13 residues. V lost 1 base, J lost 5 bases, and 8 bases lay in between. Germline values: CDR1 LGHDT, CDR2 YNNKEL (reference sequence). The CDR3: CASSQVWGTEAFF. The CDR3 coding sequence is TGTGCCAGCAGCCAAGTCTGGGGAACTGAAGCTTTCTTT.

V is TRBV5-4 and J is TRBJ2-5; D could derive from TRBD1 or TRBD2 (6 bases each). Trimming pared 4 bases from V and 0 bases from J, leaving 16 bases between. The CDR3 is 16 residues long. Germline CDR1 SGHNT, CDR2 YYREEE (reference sequence). CDR3 sequence (DNA): TGTGCCAGCAGCACCGGGGGCCATTCGTACCAAGAGACCCAGTACTTC. Protein: CASSTGGHSYQETQYF.

J is TRBJ1-1 and V is TRBV27, with TRBD1 matching over 7 bases. The CDR3 contains 13 residues. V shed 10 bases, J shed 1 base, and the junction held 6 bases outside the gene matches. Germline CDR1 MNHEY, CDR2 SMNVEV (reference sequence). The CDR3 nucleotides read TGTGCCACCAAGGGACAGACGAACACTGAAGCTTTCTTT. This encodes CATKGQTNTEAFF.

The genes are TRBV5-4 and TRBJ1-2; D unresolved. In germline, CDR1 is SGHNT, CDR2 YYREEE (reference sequence). Trimming stripped 4 bases from V and 4 bases from J, with 11 bases between. The CDR3 consists of 13 residues. The CDR3 reads CASSVGVGYGYTF. As DNA, the CDR3 is TGTGCCAGCAGCGTTGGGGTTGGCTATGGCTACACCTTC.

The chain recombines TRBV5-8 with TRBJ2-1; TRBD2 might be the D (6 bases). V lost 4 bases and J 4 bases, leaving 9 bases between the germline ends. The V gene's germline CDR1 is SGHTS and CDR2 YDEGEE. The CDR3 length is 13 residues. The CDR3 region has the DNA TGTGCCAGCAGCACGGGACTTTACAATGAGCAGTTCTTC. Translating it yields CASSTGLYNEQFF.

The CDR3 here is CASSRYDSKGSTYGYTF. The CDR3 DNA reads as TGTGCCAGCTCACGATATGACAGTAAGGGGTCGACGTATGGCTACACCTTC. V and J are TRBV18 and TRBJ1-2; TRBD1 might be the D (5 bases). The germline gives CDR1 KGHSH, CDR2 LQKENI. The CDR3 runs 17 residues. Trimming removed 4 bases at V and 5 bases at J, with 23 bases between.

The chain employs TRBV9 and TRBJ2-1; a possible D gene is TRBD1 (5 bases). The CDR3 contains 14 residues. Trimming took 4 bases from V and 8 from J, leaving 16 bases between them. Germline assignment: CDR1 SGDLS and CDR2 YYNGEE. CDR3 in amino acids: CASSPGLGLDEQFF. The DNA for the CDR3 is TGTGCCAGCAGCCCGGGTTTGGGGCTAGATGAGCAGTTCTTC. Filled out from reference TRBV9 and TRBJ2-1, the complete variable domain reads DSGVTQTPKHLITATGQRVTLRCSPRSGDLSVYWYQQSLDQGLQFLIQYYNGEERAKGNILERFSAQQFPDLHSELNLSSLELGDSALYFCASSPGLGLDEQFFGPGTRLTVL.

The CDR3 nucleotides are TGTGCCAGCAGCATGGGGACAGGGGAAAAAAAACTGTTTTTT. Translating it yields CASSMGTGEKKLFF. This rearrangement joins TRBV7-8 to TRBJ1-4; 10 nucleotides line up with TRBD1. CDR1 and CDR2 from the germline V gene are SGHVS and FQNEAQ. The CDR3 length is 14 residues. With 5 bases clipped from V and 9 bases from J, the junction kept 6 bases outside the gene matches. Full variable domain (outside the CDR3, taken from reference TRBV7-8 and TRBJ1-4): GAGVSQSPRYKVAKRGQDVALRCDPISGHVSLFWYQQALGQGPEFLTYFQNEAQLDKSGLPSDRFFAERPEGSVSTLKIQRTQQEDSAVYLCASSMGTGEKKLFFGSGTQLSVL.

The V and J genes are TRBV19 and TRBJ1-2; unclear D gene. CDR3 length: 12 residues. With 7 bases removed from V and 2 bases from J, the gap between germline ends came to 8 bases. CDR1 is LNHDA and CDR2 is SQIVND in the germline V gene (reference sequence). CDR3 in amino acids: CASIYGNYGYTF. The CDR3 bases are TGTGCCAGTATTTACGGCAACTATGGCTACACCTTC.

The chain combines TRBV24-1 with TRBJ2-5; TRBD2 agrees at 7 bases. There are 15 residues in the CDR3. Germline CDR1 is KGHDR and CDR2 is SFDVKD. V lost 5 bases to trimming and J lost 4 bases; unmatched junction nucleotides: 9. DNA of the CDR3: TGTGCCACCAGTGCTTCGGGACGGGGGGTAGAGACCCAGTACTTC. It is translated as CATSASGRGVETQYF.